This entry features one T cell receptor beta chain sequence. Its antigen is still unknown. V was pared by 2 bases and J by 0 bases, with 7 bases between. Germline V gene data show CDR1 as KGHSH and CDR2 as LQKENI. The CDR3 totals 15 residues. The data were taken from a study of T cells in narcolepsy. Study-wide results and limits: Autoreactive HCRT-specific and TRIB2-specific clonotypes were marked in same-patient CSF-versus-blood CD4+ comparisons. Some memory CD4+ repertoires had no autoreactive clone sequences.

The data were produced by immunoSEQ multiplex PCR, yet TCRdb's version contains in-frame clones alone and is incomplete. Of some 29,000 clones listed, over 75% are singletons. The rearrangement links TRBV18 to TRBJ1-4, with a possible D match to TRBD1 (5 bases). The sequenced sample was memory (CD45RA-) CD4+ T cells from blood. This clonotype originated in a human donor in good health. The CDR3 bases are TGTGCCAGCTCACCAGACAGAACAACTAATGAAAAACTGTTTTTT. Its translation is CASSPDRTTNEKLFF.